This TCR beta chain is from a study of control samples from healthy donors and cancer patients. In germline, CDR1 is MNHNS, CDR2 SASEGT. V lost 2 bases, J lost 1 base, and 15 bases lay in between. This CDR3 spans 17 amino acids. Only in-frame clones appear in the TCRdb table, and some are missing; sequencing was by immunoSEQ multiplex PCR. The top ten hold 0.55% to 0.7% of the sample, which has 150,000 to 200,000 clones, around 90% seen once. This clone appeared a single time. Sequenced input: blood. The chain uses TRBV6-1 and TRBJ1-3, with a possible D match to TRBD1 (6 bases). The TCR originated in a woman in her 30s in good health. CDR3 coding DNA: TGTGCCAGCAGTGAAAGGGTAAGGGGGACGTCTGGAAACACCATATATTTT. Its translation: CASSERVRGTSGNTIYF.